A selection of T cell receptor beta chains follows, all from one sample in a study of identical twins. TCRdb reprocessed the 5' RACE reads via MiXCR and lists one record per CDR3 protein. The sample lists 400,000 or so distinct CDR3 sequences, 7% to 9.5% occurring once. Sequences were obtained from naive T cells sorted from blood. These TCRs come from a woman aged 50 to 60 in good health. CDR3s include the opening cysteine and the closing phenylalanine or tryptophan. The D gene is left open where the match is weak. Only some rows state a clone size, as once, few, many or a class for expanded clones.

V gene	D gene	clone size	J gene	CDR3 DNA	CDR3 protein
TRBV20-1	TRBD1	few	TRBJ2-2	TGCAGTGCTCGGACAGGGTCCAACACCGGGGAGCTGTTTTTT	CSARTGSNTGELFF
TRBV2	NA	NA	TRBJ2-7	TGTGCCAGCAGTGAAAGCAACGGGGTGGGGGAGCAGTACTTC	CASSESNGVGEQYF
TRBV20-1	TRBD1	many	TRBJ1-1	TGCAGTGTTAAACAGGGGGCAGGTGAAGCTTTCTTT	CSVKQGAGEAFF
TRBV12-3/TRBV12-4	TRBD2	many	TRBJ2-1	TGTGCCAGCACCCAGCGGGGAATATACAATGAGCAGTTCTTC	CASTQRGIYNEQFF
TRBV20-1	NA	few	TRBJ2-7	TGCAGTGGGGCAAGGACTCGCTATCCCTACGAGCAGTACTTC	CSGARTRYPYEQYF
TRBV2	NA	few	TRBJ1-3	TGTGCCAGCAGTGAATTATGGGGAAACACCATATATTTT	CASSELWGNTIYF
TRBV12-3/TRBV12-4	TRBD2	NA	TRBJ2-1	TGTGCCAGCAGGACTAGCGGGAGGGCCGGTGAGCAGTTCTTC	CASRTSGRAGEQFF
TRBV7-6	TRBD1	NA	TRBJ1-1	TGTGCCAGCAGCTTAGGCGGACAGGGCGCTGAAGCTTTCTTT	CASSLGGQGAEAFF
TRBV12-3/TRBV12-4	NA	many	TRBJ2-5	TGTGCCAGCAGTTTATTGGCAGAGACCCAGTACTTC	CASSLLAETQYF
TRBV29-1	TRBD1	NA	TRBJ1-2	TGCAGCGCAGACAGGGGGCGGGATGGCTACACCTTC	CSADRGRDGYTF
TRBV28	NA	few	TRBJ2-1	TGTGCCAGCAGTTTAAAATATGAGCAGTTCTTC	CASSLKYEQFF
TRBV5-6	TRBD1	few	TRBJ2-3	TGTGCCAGCAGCCCTCCGGACAGGGAAGCAACAGATACGCAGTATTTT	CASSPPDREATDTQYF
TRBV7-3	TRBD1	NA	TRBJ1-1	TGTGCCAGCAGCTTAGTCAGGGGGTTGGGGATGAACACTGAAGCTTTCTTT	CASSLVRGLGMNTEAFF
TRBV10-3	TRBD1	few	TRBJ1-1	TGTGCCATCAGTGAAAGGACAGGGAACACTGAAGCTTTCTTT	CAISERTGNTEAFF
TRBV10-3	TRBD1	few	TRBJ2-2	TGTGCCACAGGGACAGTAAGTGCCACCGGGGAGCTGTTTTTT	CATGTVSATGELFF
TRBV10-3	NA	many	TRBJ2-7	TGTGCCATCAGTGAAACCGGGACCCTAAGCTCCTACGAGCAGTACTTC	CAISETGTLSSYEQYF
TRBV3-1	NA	NA	TRBJ1-1	TGTGCCAGCAGCCAAGTTTGGGGGTTTGCTGAAGCTTTCTTT	CASSQVWGFAEAFF